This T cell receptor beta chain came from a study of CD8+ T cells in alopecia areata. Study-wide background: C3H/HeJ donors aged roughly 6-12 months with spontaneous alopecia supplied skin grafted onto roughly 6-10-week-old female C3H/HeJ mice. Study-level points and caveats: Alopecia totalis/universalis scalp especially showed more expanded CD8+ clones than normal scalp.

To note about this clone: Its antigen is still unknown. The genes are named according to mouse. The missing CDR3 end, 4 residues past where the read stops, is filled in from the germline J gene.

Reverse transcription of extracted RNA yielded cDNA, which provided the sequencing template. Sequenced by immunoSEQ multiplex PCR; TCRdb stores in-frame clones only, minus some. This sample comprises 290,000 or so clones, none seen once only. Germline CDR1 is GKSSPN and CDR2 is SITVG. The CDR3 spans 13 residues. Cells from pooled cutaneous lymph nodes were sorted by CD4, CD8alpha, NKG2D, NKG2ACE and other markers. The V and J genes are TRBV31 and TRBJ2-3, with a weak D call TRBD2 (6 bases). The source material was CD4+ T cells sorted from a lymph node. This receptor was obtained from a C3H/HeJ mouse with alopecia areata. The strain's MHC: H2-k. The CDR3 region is CAWSLGGLETLYF. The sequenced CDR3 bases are TGTGCCTGGAGTCTGGGGGGTCTAGAA.